This T cell receptor (beta chain) was documented in a study of T cell responses to AZD1222 COVID-19 vaccine. V was shortened by 3 bases and J by 5 bases, with 16 bases between the two germline ends. This CDR3 has 15 amino acids. Germline lookup yields CDR1 SGHVS and CDR2 FQNEAQ. Assay used: immunoSEQ multiplex PCR; TCRdb lists only in-frame clones, some missing. The sample shows 95,000 to 100,000 clones, about 90% of them seen only once. The source of this sequence is an adult in good health. This specimen was peripheral blood, taken on day 0 of AZD1222 vaccination. This sequence joins TRBV7-8 and TRBJ1-2; D perhaps matches TRBD1 (6 bases). CDR3 nucleotides: TGTGCCAGCAGCTTCCCCCAAGGGGGGAATTATGGCTACACCTTC. Amino acids: CASSFPQGGNYGYTF.